The clone carrying this TCR beta chain has just a few counts. The antigen is unknown. Other DNA variants within this sample encode the same CDR3. This PCR relied on a set of 60 Vbeta primers and 13 Jbeta primers. Data came from immunoSEQ multiplex PCR; TCRdb stores just in-frame clones and leaves some out. The data show around 140,000 clones, roughly four fifths seen once. CDR1 is MGHRA, CDR2 YSYEKL, per germline. This CDR3 is built from 13 residues. V dropped 4 bases and J dropped 4 bases, with 10 bases sitting between them. These data belong to a study of cytomegalovirus exposure and HLA in healthy donors. In the study overall: Ancestry clustering placed about 86% of approximately 420 genotyped donors in the Caucasian-associated cluster. Study results and caveats: Among TCR beta chains of equal frequency, HLA-associated ones were more clonally expanded in a later analysis.

The rearrangement joins TRBV4-1 to TRBJ1-2; TRBD1 might be the D (6 bases). The clonotype originates from a man aged 18 to 29 in good health and CMV-seropositive. The sequencing input was PBMCs. The CDR3 spells CASSRGGAYGYTF. The CDR3 DNA reads as TGCGCCAGCAGCCGAGGGGGTGCCTATGGCTACACCTTC.